The sequence of this T cell receptor beta chain was determined in a study of cytomegalovirus exposure and HLA in healthy donors. Study conclusions and caveats: No immune exposure information besides CMV serostatus was available.

As regards this clone: Its antigen is not known.

This CDR3 has 16 amino acids. CDR1 is MGHRA, CDR2 YSYEKL, per germline. J gave up 2 bases and V 5 bases, and 5 bases lay outside the gene matches. Primers included in the PCR were 60 Vbeta and 13 Jbeta primers. TCRdb's copy holds only in-frame clones and misses some; the assay was immunoSEQ multiplex PCR. The table includes about 110,000 clones, roughly two thirds detected once. The sample consisted of PBMCs. The receptor's source is a middle-aged man in good health and CMV-seronegative. V gene TRBV4-1 combines with J gene TRBJ2-1, with 11 nucleotides matching TRBD1. The CDR3 DNA reads as TGCGCCAGCAGCTTTTCGGGACAGGGGGCCTACAATGAGCAGTTCTTC. It yields the protein CASSFSGQGAYNEQFF.